These 8 T cell receptor beta chains were all obtained from the same sample, sequenced in a study of blood T cells in healthy people across ages. The second PCR ran about 6 to 11 cycles with a sample-barcoded 5' primer and J-beta primers. TCRdb reprocessed the 5' RACE reads via MiXCR and lists one record per CDR3 protein. The repertoire has about 780,000 distinct CDR3 sequences, around half of them found once; the top ten carry around a sixth. Sequencing was done on a sample of blood. The receptor set was obtained from a man older than 75 in good health.

The chain has TRBV11-2 and TRBJ2-7; the D is unclear. CDR1 SGHAT and CDR2 FQNNGV come from the germline V gene. V lost 2 bases and J lost 2, with 10 bases in between. The CDR3 extends over 14 amino acids. The CDR3 nucleotides read TGTGCCAGCAGCTTAATGGGCCGGCCCTACGAGCAGTACTTC. It codes for CASSLMGRPYEQYF.

The chain employs TRBV29-1 and TRBJ2-7, with TRBD2 matching 10 bases. CDR1 is SQVTM, CDR2 ANQGSEA, per germline. Unmatched junction bases numbered 9, after V lost 3 bases and J lost 7 bases. The length of the CDR3 is 14 residues. In DNA, the CDR3 is TGCAGCGTTGACGTAGCGGGAGGCTCCAATGAGCAGTACTTC. Translation: CSVDVAGGSNEQYF.

The V gene is TRBV7-9, the J gene TRBJ2-5; 12 bases are shared with TRBD2. Germline V gene lookup returns CDR1 SEHNR and CDR2 FQNEAQ (reference sequence). After removal of 0 bases from V and 11 bases from J, the junction contained 13 bases not matched to a gene. The CDR3 contains 17 residues. The DNA for the CDR3 is TGTGCCAGCAGCTTAGCAAAAGGACTAGCGGGGTACTTGGAGCAGTACTTC. It translates to CASSLAKGLAGYLEQYF.

CDR3 bases: TGCGCCAGCAGCTTGGCCGACAGCCTCGGGGAGACCCAGTACTTC. It translates to CASSLADSLGETQYF. This chain joins TRBV5-1 and TRBJ2-5, with D tentatively TRBD1 (5 bases). This CDR3 is built from 15 residues. Germline CDR1 SGHRS, CDR2 YFSETQ. The V end lost 0 bases, the J end lost 5 bases, and 14 bases lay between the germline ends. Drawing the rest from reference TRBV5-1 and TRBJ2-5, the complete variable domain is KAGVTQTPRYLIKTRGQQVTLSCSPISGHRSVSWYQQTPGQGLQFLFEYFSETQRNKGNFPGRFSGRQFSNSRSEMNVSTLELGDSALYLCASSLADSLGETQYFGPGTRLLVL.

This clonotype turned up a few times. The chain employs TRBV2 and TRBJ1-4, with D perhaps TRBD1 (5 bases). This CDR3 has 14 residues. V dropped 4 bases and J dropped 8 bases, with 14 bases sitting between them. CDR1 is SNHLY and CDR2 is FYNNEI in the germline V gene. This chain's CDR3 is CASSVRQGTEKLFF. The CDR3 bases are TGTGCCAGCAGTGTTCGGCAGGGAACGGAAAAACTGTTTTTT.

The CDR3 bases are TGCAGCGTTGAAAGAGCAGATACGCAGTATTTT. Amino acids: CSVERADTQYF. The chain links TRBV29-1 to TRBJ2-3; no clear D gene. The V gene lost 2 bases and the J gene lost 4 bases, with 4 bases spanning the gap. Germline lookup yields CDR1 SQVTM and CDR2 ANQGSEA. The CDR3 contains 11 residues.

The sample holds one count of this clonotype. The chain combines TRBV28 with TRBJ2-5, with D perhaps matching TRBD2 (7 bases). Looked up from germline, CDR1 is MDHEN and CDR2 is SYDVKM. This CDR3 spans 13 amino acids. V shed 8 bases and J shed 5 bases, with 15 bases lying between them. The CDR3 bases are TGTGCCAGCCGTCGGGGGGCGGTTGAGACCCAGTACTTC. It is translated as CASRRGAVETQYF.

This chain links TRBV29-1 with TRBJ2-1; 8 nucleotides match TRBD1. CDR1 SQVTM and CDR2 ANQGSEA come from the germline V gene. This CDR3 comprises 15 residues. Trimming removed 2 bases from V and 5 bases from J; junction bases left unmatched: 8. In DNA, the CDR3 is TGCAGCGTTGAACAGGGGGCAAGTGGCGACAATGAGCAGTTCTTC. This encodes CSVEQGASGDNEQFF.